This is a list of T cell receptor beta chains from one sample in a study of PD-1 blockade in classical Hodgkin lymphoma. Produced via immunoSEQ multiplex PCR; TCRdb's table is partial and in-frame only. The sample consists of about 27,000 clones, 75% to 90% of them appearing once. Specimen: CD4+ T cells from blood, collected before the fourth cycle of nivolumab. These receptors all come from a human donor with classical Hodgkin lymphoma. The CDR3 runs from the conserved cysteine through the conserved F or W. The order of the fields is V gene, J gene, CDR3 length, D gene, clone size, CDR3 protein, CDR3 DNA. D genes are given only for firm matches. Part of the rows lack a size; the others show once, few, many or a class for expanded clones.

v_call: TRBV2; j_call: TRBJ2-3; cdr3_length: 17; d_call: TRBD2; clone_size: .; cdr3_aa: CASSEDVGTSGTDTQYF; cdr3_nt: TGTGCCAGCAGTGAAGATGTAGGGACTAGCGGCACAGATACGCAGTATTTT
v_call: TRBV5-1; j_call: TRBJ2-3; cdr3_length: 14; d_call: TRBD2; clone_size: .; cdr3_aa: CASSFGLVSDTQYF; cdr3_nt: TGCGCCAGCAGCTTCGGACTAGTCTCAGATACGCAGTATTTT
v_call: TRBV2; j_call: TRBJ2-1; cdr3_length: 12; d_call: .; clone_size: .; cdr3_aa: CASKDLNNEQFF; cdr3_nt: TGTGCCAGCAAAGATTTAAACAATGAGCAGTTCTTC
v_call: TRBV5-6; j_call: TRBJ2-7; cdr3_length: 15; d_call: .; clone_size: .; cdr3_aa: CASSLPGSRPYEQYF; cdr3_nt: TGTGCCAGCAGCTTGCCGGGCTCGCGCCCCTACGAGCAGTACTTC
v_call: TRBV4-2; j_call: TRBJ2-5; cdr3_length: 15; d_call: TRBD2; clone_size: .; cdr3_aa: CASSQVSGGGETQYF; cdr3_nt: TGTGCCAGCAGCCAGGTTAGCGGGGGCGGAGAGACCCAGTACTTC
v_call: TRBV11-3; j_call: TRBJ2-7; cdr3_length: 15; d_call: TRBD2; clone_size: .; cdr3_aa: CASSLGGLAGGEQYF; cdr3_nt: TGTGCCAGCAGCTTAGGTGGACTAGCGGGAGGCGAGCAGTACTTC
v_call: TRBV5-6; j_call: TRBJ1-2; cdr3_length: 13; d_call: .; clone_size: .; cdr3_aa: CASSAVGAYGYTF; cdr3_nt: TGTGCCAGCAGCGCCGTAGGGGCCTATGGCTACACCTTC
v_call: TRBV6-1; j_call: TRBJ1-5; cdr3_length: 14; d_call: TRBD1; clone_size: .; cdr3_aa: CASSVDRFGQPQHF; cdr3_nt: TGTGCCAGCAGCGTGGACAGGTTCGGCCAGCCCCAGCATTTT
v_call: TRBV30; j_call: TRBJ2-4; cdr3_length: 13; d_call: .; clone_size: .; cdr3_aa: CAWTLPAKNIQYF; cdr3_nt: TGTGCCTGGACTCTCCCAGCCAAAAACATTCAGTACTTC
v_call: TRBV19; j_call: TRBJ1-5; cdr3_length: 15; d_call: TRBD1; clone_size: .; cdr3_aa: CASLRDRDSNQPQHF; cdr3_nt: TGTGCCAGTCTTCGGGACAGGGATAGCAATCAGCCCCAGCATTTT
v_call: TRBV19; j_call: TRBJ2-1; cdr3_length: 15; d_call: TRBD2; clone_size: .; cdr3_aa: CAAAPGTSGSSEQFF; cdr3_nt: TGTGCCGCCGCCCCCGGGACTAGCGGGAGCAGTGAGCAGTTCTTC
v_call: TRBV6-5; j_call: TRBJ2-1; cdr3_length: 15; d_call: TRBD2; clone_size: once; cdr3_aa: CASRDRLAVRDEQFF; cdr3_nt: TGTGCCAGCAGGGATCGACTAGCTGTTAGGGATGAGCAGTTCTTC
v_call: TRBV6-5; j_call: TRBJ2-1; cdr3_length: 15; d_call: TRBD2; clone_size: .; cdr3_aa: CASSKLGLAGDEQFF; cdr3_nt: TGTGCCAGCAGTAAACTGGGACTAGCGGGAGACGAGCAGTTCTTC
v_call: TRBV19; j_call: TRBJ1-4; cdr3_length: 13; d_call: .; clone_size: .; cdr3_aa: CASSPWQETVLFF; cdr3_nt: TGTGCCAGTAGTCCTTGGCAGGAGACCGTTCTGTTTTTT
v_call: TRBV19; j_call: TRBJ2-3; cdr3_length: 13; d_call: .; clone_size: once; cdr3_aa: CASKLGGTDTQYF; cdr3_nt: TGTGCCAGCAAATTGGGCGGCACAGATACGCAGTATTTT
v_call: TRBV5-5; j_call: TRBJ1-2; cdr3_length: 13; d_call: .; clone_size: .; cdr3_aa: CASSQVPYYGYTF; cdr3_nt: TGTGCCAGCAGTCAAGTTCCTTACTATGGCTACACCTTC
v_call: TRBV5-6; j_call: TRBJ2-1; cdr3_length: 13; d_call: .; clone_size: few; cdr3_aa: CASSRFSYNEQFF; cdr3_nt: TGTGCCAGCAGCCGTTTCTCCTACAATGAGCAGTTCTTC
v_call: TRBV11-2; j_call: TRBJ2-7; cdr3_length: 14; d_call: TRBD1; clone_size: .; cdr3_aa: CASSLAGGNYEQYF; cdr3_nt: TGTGCCAGCAGCTTAGCAGGGGGCAATTACGAGCAGTACTTC
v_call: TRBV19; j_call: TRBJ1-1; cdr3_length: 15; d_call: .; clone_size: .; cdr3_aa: CASSIAGVMNTEAFF; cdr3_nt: TGTGCCAGTAGTATAGCAGGCGTGATGAACACTGAAGCTTTCTTT
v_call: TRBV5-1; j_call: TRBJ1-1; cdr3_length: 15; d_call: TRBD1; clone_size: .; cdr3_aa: CASMIDGTGFSEAFF; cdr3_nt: TGCGCCAGCATGATTGACGGGACAGGGTTCTCTGAAGCTTTCTTT
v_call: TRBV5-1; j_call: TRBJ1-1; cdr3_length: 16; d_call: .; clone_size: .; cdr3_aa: CASSVPSGRGNTEAFF; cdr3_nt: TGCGCCAGCAGCGTACCTTCCGGGAGGGGGAACACTGAAGCTTTCTTT
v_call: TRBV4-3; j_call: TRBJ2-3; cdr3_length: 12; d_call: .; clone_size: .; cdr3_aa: CATGQNTDTQYF; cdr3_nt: TGCGCCACCGGACAGAACACAGATACGCAGTATTTT
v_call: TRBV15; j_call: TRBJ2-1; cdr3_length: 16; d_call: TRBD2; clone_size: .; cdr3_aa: CATSRELAASYNEQFF; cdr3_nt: TGTGCCACCAGCAGGGAACTAGCGGCCTCCTACAATGAGCAGTTCTTC
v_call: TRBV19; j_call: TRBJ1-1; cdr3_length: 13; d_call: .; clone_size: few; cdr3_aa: CATKEREGTEAFF; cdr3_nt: TGTGCCACCAAGGAGAGGGAGGGAACTGAAGCTTTCTTT
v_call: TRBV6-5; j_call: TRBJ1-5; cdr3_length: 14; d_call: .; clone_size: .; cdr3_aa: CASRGGGGNQPQHF; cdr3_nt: TGTGCCAGCAGGGGGGGAGGAGGCAATCAGCCCCAGCATTTT
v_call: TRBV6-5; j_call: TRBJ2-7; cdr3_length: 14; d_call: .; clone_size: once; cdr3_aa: CASSLRDGTYEQYF; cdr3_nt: TGTGCCAGCAGTCTGCGCGACGGAACCTACGAGCAGTACTTC
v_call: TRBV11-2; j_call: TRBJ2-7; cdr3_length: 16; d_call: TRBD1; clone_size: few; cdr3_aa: CASSHLGQGSTYEQYF; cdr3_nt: TGTGCCAGCAGCCACTTGGGACAGGGGAGCACCTACGAGCAGTACTTC
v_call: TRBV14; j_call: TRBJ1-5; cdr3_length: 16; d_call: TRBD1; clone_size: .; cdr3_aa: CASSQGLDRVGQPQHF; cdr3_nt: TGTGCCAGCAGCCAAGGCCTCGACAGGGTGGGTCAGCCCCAGCATTTT
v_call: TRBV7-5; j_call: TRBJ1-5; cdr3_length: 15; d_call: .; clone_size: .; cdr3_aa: CVRSLEWTGNQPQHF; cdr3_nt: TGTGTCAGAAGCTTAGAGTGGACAGGTAATCAGCCCCAGCATTTT
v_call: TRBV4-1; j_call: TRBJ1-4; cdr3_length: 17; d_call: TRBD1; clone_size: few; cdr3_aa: CASSQGTRDRGREKLFF; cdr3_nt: TGCGCCAGCAGCCAAGGGACCCGGGACAGGGGACGGGAAAAACTGTTTTTT
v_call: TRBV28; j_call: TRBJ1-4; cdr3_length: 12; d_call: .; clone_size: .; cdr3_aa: CASKGGREKLFF; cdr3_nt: TGTGCCAGCAAGGGGGGACGTGAAAAACTGTTTTTT
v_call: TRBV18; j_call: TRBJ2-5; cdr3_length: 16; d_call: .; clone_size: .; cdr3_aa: CASSPLGTAAWKTQYF; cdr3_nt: TGTGCCAGCTCACCTTTAGGGACGGCCGCCTGGAAGACCCAGTACTTC
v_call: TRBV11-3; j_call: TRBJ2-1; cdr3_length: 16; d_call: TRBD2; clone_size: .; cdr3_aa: CASSLGSSGKNIEQFF; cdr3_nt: TGTGCCAGCAGCTTAGGATCTAGCGGGAAAAACATAGAGCAGTTCTTC
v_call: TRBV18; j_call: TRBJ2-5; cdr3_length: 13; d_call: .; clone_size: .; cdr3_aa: CASSRGIQETQYF; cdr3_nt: TGTGCCAGCTCTAGAGGGATCCAAGAGACCCAGTACTTC
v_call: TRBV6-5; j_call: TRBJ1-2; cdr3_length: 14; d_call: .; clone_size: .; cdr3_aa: CASSGESTYYGYTF; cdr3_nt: TGTGCCAGCAGTGGGGAGAGCACCTACTATGGCTACACCTTC
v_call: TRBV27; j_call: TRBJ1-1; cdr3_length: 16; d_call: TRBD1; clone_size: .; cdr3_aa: CASGPGLQGADTEAFF; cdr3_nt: TGTGCCAGCGGACCCGGGCTTCAGGGGGCGGACACTGAAGCTTTCTTT
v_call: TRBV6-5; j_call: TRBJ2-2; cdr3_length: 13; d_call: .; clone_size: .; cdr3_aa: CASSPRGDGELFF; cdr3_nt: TGTGCCAGCAGTCCTCGGGGTGACGGGGAGCTGTTTTTT
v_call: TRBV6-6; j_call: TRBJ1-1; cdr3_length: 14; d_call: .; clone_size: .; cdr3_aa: CASSTGIPNTEAFF; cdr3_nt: TGTGCCAGCAGTACAGGAATCCCGAACACTGAAGCTTTCTTT
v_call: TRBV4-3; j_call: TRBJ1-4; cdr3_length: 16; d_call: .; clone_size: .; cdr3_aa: CASSQAFGVTNEKLFF; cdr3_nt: TGCGCCAGCAGCCAAGCGTTCGGGGTCACTAATGAAAAACTGTTTTTT
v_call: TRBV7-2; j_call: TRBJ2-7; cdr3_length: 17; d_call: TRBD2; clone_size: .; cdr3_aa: CASSLKGTSGSAYEQYF; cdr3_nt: TGTGCCAGCAGCTTAAAGGGGACTAGCGGGAGCGCCTACGAGCAGTACTTC
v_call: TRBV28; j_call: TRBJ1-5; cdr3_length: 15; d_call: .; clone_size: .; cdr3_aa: CASILGSMGNQPQHF; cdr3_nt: TGTGCCAGCATCCTGGGGAGCATGGGCAATCAGCCCCAGCATTTT
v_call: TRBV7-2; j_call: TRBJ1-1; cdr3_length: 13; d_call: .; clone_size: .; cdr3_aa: CASSLAAAGKAFF; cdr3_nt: TGTGCCAGCAGCTTAGCGGCGGCAGGGAAAGCTTTCTTT
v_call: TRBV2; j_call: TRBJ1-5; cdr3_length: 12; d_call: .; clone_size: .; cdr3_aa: CASSLWARSQHF; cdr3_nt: TGTGCCAGCAGTCTATGGGCAAGGTCCCAGCATTTT
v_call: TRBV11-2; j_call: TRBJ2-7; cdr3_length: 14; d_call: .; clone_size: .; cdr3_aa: CASSSILRAYEQYF; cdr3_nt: TGTGCCAGCAGTTCAATTTTAAGAGCCTACGAGCAGTACTTC
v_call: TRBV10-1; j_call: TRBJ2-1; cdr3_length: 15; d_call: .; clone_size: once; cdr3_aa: CASSESGLLLNEQFF; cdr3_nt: TGCGCCAGCAGTGAGTCGGGGTTGCTACTCAATGAGCAGTTCTTC
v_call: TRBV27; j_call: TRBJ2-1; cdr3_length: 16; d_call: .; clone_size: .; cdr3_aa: CASSNPGDRSYNEQFF; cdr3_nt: TGTGCCAGCAGCAATCCCGGGGATAGGTCCTACAATGAGCAGTTCTTC
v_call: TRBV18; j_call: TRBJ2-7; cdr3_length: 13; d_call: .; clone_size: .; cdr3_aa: CASSPSAVYEQYF; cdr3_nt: TGTGCCAGCTCACCCTCTGCAGTTTACGAGCAGTACTTC
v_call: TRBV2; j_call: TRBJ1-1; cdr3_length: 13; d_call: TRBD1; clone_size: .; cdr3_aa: CASSERQGIEAFF; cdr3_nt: TGTGCCAGCAGTGAGAGACAGGGGATAGAAGCTTTCTTT
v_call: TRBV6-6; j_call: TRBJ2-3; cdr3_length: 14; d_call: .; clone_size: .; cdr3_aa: CASRKQNPTDTQYF; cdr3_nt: TGTGCCAGCAGAAAACAGAACCCCACAGATACGCAGTATTTT
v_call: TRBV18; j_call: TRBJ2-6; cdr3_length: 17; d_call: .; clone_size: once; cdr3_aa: CASSPRDPSPGANVLTF; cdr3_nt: TGTGCCAGCTCACCGCGGGACCCCTCCCCTGGGGCCAACGTCCTGACTTTC
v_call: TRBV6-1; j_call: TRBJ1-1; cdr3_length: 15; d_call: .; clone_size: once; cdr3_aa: CASSAQGRMNTEAFF; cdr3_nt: TGTGCCAGCAGTGCTCAGGGTCGCATGAACACTGAAGCTTTCTTT
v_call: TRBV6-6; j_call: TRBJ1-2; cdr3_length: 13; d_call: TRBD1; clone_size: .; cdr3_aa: CASSLSGGSGYTF; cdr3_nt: TGTGCCAGCAGCCTATCAGGGGGCAGTGGCTACACCTTC